Below, 26 T cell receptor beta chains from the same sample are listed, as sequenced in a study of glioma-infiltrating T cells after dendritic cell vaccination. Sequencing was performed with immunoSEQ multiplex PCR; in TCRdb, only in-frame clones are kept and a portion is missing. Among about 82,000 clones, roughly 90% were seen once, and the ten largest hold 3% to 4%. The sample here was blood, taken before dendritic cell vaccination. Every receptor here comes from a human donor with glioblastoma.

The chain combines TRBV27 with TRBJ1-2, with a tentative D call TRBD1 (5 bases). Germline CDR1 and CDR2: MNHEY and SMNVEV (reference sequence). V lost 0 bases, J lost 8 bases, and 22 bases lay in between. This CDR3 spans 17 amino acids. CDR3 bases: TGTGCCAGCAGTTTATCGGCCAGTTGGGGGGTTAGCGGCGGCTACACCTTC. Amino acids: CASSLSASWGVSGGYTF.

The V gene is TRBV19, the J gene TRBJ1-1; tentative D call: TRBD1 (6 bases). V lost 3 bases and J 3 bases, leaving 8 bases between the germline ends. The CDR3 extends over 13 amino acids. CDR1 and CDR2 from the germline V gene are LNHDA and SQIVND (reference sequence). CDR3 sequence reads: CASSMGADTEAFF. Written as DNA, the CDR3 is TGTGCCAGTAGTATGGGGGCGGACACTGAAGCTTTCTTT.

This clone was seen only once. The sample contains more than one DNA sequence encoding this CDR3. V usage is TRBV27 and J usage is TRBJ2-7, with TRBD2 matching 11 bases. Per germline, CDR1 MNHEY and CDR2 SMNVEV (reference sequence). With 2 bases clipped from V and 2 bases from J, the junction kept 2 bases outside the gene matches. The CDR3 is made up of 15 amino acids. In nucleotides, the CDR3 is TGTGCCAGCAGTTTACTAGCGGGGGGTACCTACGAGCAGTACTTC. Residues: CASSLLAGGTYEQYF.

This rearrangement joins TRBV2 to TRBJ1-4; D is undetermined. Germline V CDR1 and CDR2: SNHLY, FYNNEI. The V end lost 4 bases, the J end lost 4 bases, and 22 bases lay between the germline ends. The CDR3 totals 18 residues. The DNA for the CDR3 is TGTGCCAGCAGTGGATGGAGGGTTGAGTCGTCGGGTAATGAAAAACTGTTTTTT. It yields the protein CASSGWRVESSGNEKLFF.

The V gene is TRBV18, the J gene TRBJ2-1; 7 bases are a match to TRBD2. Germline V gene data show CDR1 as KGHSH and CDR2 as LQKENI. The CDR3 contains 15 residues. The V segment lost 3 bases and the J segment 2 bases; nucleotides outside the gene matches: 4. This CDR3 reads CASSPAAGTYNEQFF. CDR3 sequence (DNA): TGTGCCAGCTCACCTGCAGCGGGGACCTACAATGAGCAGTTCTTC.

This clone has just one count. This chain connects TRBV5-4 to TRBJ2-1; 8 bases fit TRBD1. The germline V gene encodes CDR1 SGHNT and CDR2 YYREEE (reference sequence). The CDR3 consists of 14 residues. V lost 3 bases and J lost 5; bases outside the gene matches: 4. CDR3 sequence reads: CASSSGQGNNEQFF. CDR3 sequence (DNA): TGTGCCAGCAGCTCAGGACAGGGTAACAATGAGCAGTTCTTC.

The chain couples TRBV7-2 to TRBJ2-3; D possibly corresponds to TRBD2 (6 bases). Trimming pared 5 bases from V and 7 bases from J, leaving 16 bases between. CDR1 and CDR2 (germline): SGHTA, FQGNSA. This CDR3 contains 14 residues. DNA of the CDR3: TGTGCCAGCAGCACACAACTGGCGGGGAATACGCAGTATTTT. Translating gives CASSTQLAGNTQYF.

V is TRBV12-5 and J is TRBJ1-5; possible D gene TRBD1, 5 bases. The germline CDR1 and CDR2 sequences are LGHNT and FRNRAP. V lost 2 bases and J 6 bases, leaving 8 bases between the germline ends. The CDR3 has 13 amino acids. Here the CDR3 reads CASGLPQGQPQHF. As DNA, the CDR3 is TGTGCTAGTGGTTTGCCCCAGGGTCAGCCCCAGCATTTT.

This clone was recorded only once. This chain connects TRBV7-2 to TRBJ2-7; 12 bases match TRBD1. The ends lost 5 bases at V and 3 bases at J; junction bases unmatched: 8. Germline loops: CDR1 SGHTA, CDR2 FQGNSA. There are 16 residues in the CDR3. The CDR3 DNA follows: TGTGCCAGCAGCCTGGGGAGGGACAGGGGGCTCTACGAGCAGTACTTC. The encoded protein is CASSLGRDRGLYEQYF.

The chain uses TRBV6-1 and TRBJ1-6; TRBD1 matches 9 bases. Germline V lookup: CDR1 MNHNS, CDR2 SASEGT. J lost 5 bases, V lost 2 bases, and 10 bases had no gene match. This CDR3 spans 18 amino acids. CDR3: CASSEKSLWTGDNSPLHF. The CDR3 DNA is TGTGCCAGCAGTGAAAAGTCTCTCTGGACAGGGGATAATTCACCCCTCCACTTT.

J is TRBJ2-5 and V is TRBV19, with a tentative D call TRBD1 (5 bases). This CDR3 has 16 amino acids. V lost 3 bases, J lost 2 bases, and 16 bases lay in between. Germline V CDR1 and CDR2: LNHDA, SQIVND (reference sequence). The CDR3 protein is CASSIGQGHRQETQYF. Here the CDR3 DNA reads TGTGCCAGTAGTATCGGGCAGGGCCACCGACAAGAGACCCAGTACTTC. Complete variable domain (other parts from reference TRBV19 and TRBJ2-5): DGGITQSPKYLFRKEGQNVTLSCEQNLNHDAMYWYRQDPGQGLRLIYYSQIVNDFQKGDIAEGYSVSREKKESFPLTVTSAQKNPTAFYLCASSIGQGHRQETQYFGPGTRLLVL.

The chain uses TRBV19 and TRBJ1-1; 8 bases line up with TRBD1. The CDR3 has 13 amino acids. CDR1 is LNHDA, CDR2 SQIVND, per germline (reference sequence). Trimming cost V 6 bases and J 3 bases; bases outside gene matches: 3. The CDR3: CASRTQGDTEAFF. In DNA, the CDR3 is TGTGCCAGTAGGACACAGGGGGACACTGAAGCTTTCTTT.

The rearrangement uses TRBV5-4 and TRBJ2-1; 9 nucleotides match TRBD2. This CDR3 comprises 17 residues. Germline CDR1 reads SGHNT; CDR2 reads YYREEE (reference sequence). Trimming at V came to 4 bases and at J to 0 bases, leaving 8 bases not matched to a gene. CDR3 loop: CASSGRGGPSSYNEQFF. The CDR3, as DNA: TGTGCCAGCAGCGGGCGGGGGGGCCCAAGCTCCTACAATGAGCAGTTCTTC.

The genes are TRBV2 and TRBJ2-7; D not resolved. The CDR3 consists of 12 residues. Germline values: CDR1 SNHLY, CDR2 FYNNEI. V was trimmed by 0 bases and J by 9 bases, leaving 9 bases between them. The CDR3 is CASSEALLGQYF. The CDR3 DNA is TGTGCCAGCAGTGAAGCGCTCCTAGGGCAGTACTTC.

This rearrangement joins TRBV19 to TRBJ2-7; unclear D gene. CDR1 is LNHDA and CDR2 is SQIVND in the germline V gene (reference sequence). V shed 3 bases and J shed 4 bases, with 4 bases lying between them. The CDR3 is made up of 11 amino acids. The CDR3 here is CASSIGYEQYF. In DNA, the CDR3 is TGTGCCAGTAGTATCGGTTACGAGCAGTACTTC.

The chain is built from TRBV10-3 and TRBJ2-3; D gene ambiguous. CDR1 is ENHRY and CDR2 is SYGVKD in the germline V gene. Trimming pared 3 bases from V and 0 bases from J, leaving 7 bases between. The CDR3 length is 14 residues. CDR3 sequence: CAISESTSTDTQYF. CDR3 sequence (DNA): TGTGCCATCAGTGAATCCACTAGCACAGATACGCAGTATTTT.

This chain connects TRBV5-6 to TRBJ1-2; perhaps TRBD1 as D (6 bases). Germline CDR1 reads SGHDT; CDR2 reads YYEEEE. The CDR3 length is 17 residues. The germline V and J ends were trimmed by 0 bases and 0 bases, with 15 bases remaining between them. Written as DNA, the CDR3 is TGTGCCAGCAGCTTGGACAGGGTAAGGTGGGCTAACTATGGCTACACCTTC. Its protein is CASSLDRVRWANYGYTF.

The V call is TRBV5-1, the J call TRBJ2-1; TRBD2 agrees at 14 bases. Germline V CDR1 and CDR2: SGHRS, YFSETQ. The V and J ends lost 4 bases and 7 bases, in that order; junction bases with no gene match: 4. This CDR3 is 15 amino acids long. Here the CDR3 reads CASSMGLAGENEQFF. CDR3 DNA sequence: TGCGCCAGCAGCATGGGACTAGCGGGAGAGAATGAGCAGTTCTTC.

The chain links TRBV19 to TRBJ1-1, with D possibly being TRBD1 (6 bases). The CDR3 runs 15 residues. Trimming took 1 base from V and 1 from J, leaving 10 bases between them. CDR1 and CDR2 from the germline V gene are LNHDA and SQIVND (reference sequence). The CDR3 here is CASSIGGHPNTEAFF. As DNA, the CDR3 is TGTGCCAGTAGTATAGGGGGACACCCGAACACTGAAGCTTTCTTT.

The genes are TRBV29-1 and TRBJ2-2; 10 bases agree with TRBD1. There are 14 residues in the CDR3. Per germline, CDR1 SQVTM and CDR2 ANQGSEA. V lost 3 bases to trimming and J lost 6 bases; unmatched junction nucleotides: 4. The CDR3 protein is CSVERQGAAGELFF. Written as DNA, the CDR3 is TGCAGCGTTGAGAGACAGGGGGCCGCCGGGGAGCTGTTTTTT.

The chain couples TRBV16 to TRBJ1-2; possible D gene TRBD1, 6 bases. Germline V gene lookup returns CDR1 KGHSY and CDR2 FQNENV. The CDR3 consists of 14 residues. V lost 5 bases and J lost 10, with 20 bases in between. CDR3 in DNA: TGTGCCAGCAGCTTTTTCCAGGGGACGTGGGACTACACCTTC. This translates into CASSFFQGTWDYTF.

V usage is TRBV27 and J usage is TRBJ2-1; D perhaps matches TRBD2 (6 bases). This CDR3 has 16 residues. The V and J ends lost 6 bases and 6 bases respectively, with 21 bases between them. Germline V gene lookup returns CDR1 MNHEY and CDR2 SMNVEV (reference sequence). This CDR3 is CASSPFPRRDINEQFF. As DNA, the CDR3 is TGTGCCAGCAGCCCTTTTCCGCGGAGGGATATCAATGAGCAGTTCTTC.

This chain joins TRBV19 and TRBJ1-1, with no clear D. Per germline, CDR1 LNHDA and CDR2 SQIVND (reference sequence). The CDR3 has 14 amino acids. Deletions cut 6 bases from V and 2 bases from J, with 13 bases between. The CDR3 reads CASRDSAVNTEAFF. Written as DNA, the CDR3 is TGTGCCAGTAGAGACTCGGCGGTAAACACTGAAGCTTTCTTT.

CDR3 sequence reads: CASSVALADNEQFF. CDR3 sequence (DNA): TGTGCCAGCAGCGTAGCTCTAGCGGACAATGAGCAGTTCTTC. The genes are TRBV9 and TRBJ2-1; TRBD2 agrees at 7 bases. Germline CDR1 reads SGDLS; CDR2 reads YYNGEE. V gave up 0 bases and J gave up 5 bases; unmatched junction bases: 2. CDR3 length equals 14 residues.

The rearrangement joins TRBV7-6 to TRBJ2-5; 9 nucleotides align to TRBD2. V trimming: 0 bases; J trimming: 2 bases; junction bases outside the gene matches: 1. The length of the CDR3 is 15 residues. The germline gives CDR1 SGHVS, CDR2 FNYEAQ. Here the CDR3 reads CASSLATSGQETQYF. The CDR3, as DNA: TGTGCCAGCAGCTTAGCGACTAGCGGACAAGAGACCCAGTACTTC.

This sequence joins TRBV10-1 and TRBJ2-7; 7 nucleotides agree with TRBD1. The CDR3 has 16 residues. V trimming: 4 bases; J trimming: 2 bases; junction bases outside the gene matches: 11. The germline V gene has CDR1 WNHNN and CDR2 SYGVQD (reference sequence). This CDR3 is CASSARQGTVTYEQYF. CDR3 nucleotide sequence: TGCGCCAGCAGTGCAAGACAGGGTACCGTGACCTACGAGCAGTACTTC.